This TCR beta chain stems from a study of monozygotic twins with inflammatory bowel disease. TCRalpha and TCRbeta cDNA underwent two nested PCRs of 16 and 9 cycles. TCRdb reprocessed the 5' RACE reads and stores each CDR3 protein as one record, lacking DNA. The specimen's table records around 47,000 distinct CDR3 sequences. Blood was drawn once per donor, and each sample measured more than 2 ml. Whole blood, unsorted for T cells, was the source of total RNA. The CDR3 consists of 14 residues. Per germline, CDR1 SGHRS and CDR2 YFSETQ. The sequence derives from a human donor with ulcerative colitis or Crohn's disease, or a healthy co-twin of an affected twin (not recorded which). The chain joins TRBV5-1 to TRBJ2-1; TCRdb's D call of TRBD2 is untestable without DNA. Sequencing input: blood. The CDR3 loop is CASSDLSGEDEQFF.